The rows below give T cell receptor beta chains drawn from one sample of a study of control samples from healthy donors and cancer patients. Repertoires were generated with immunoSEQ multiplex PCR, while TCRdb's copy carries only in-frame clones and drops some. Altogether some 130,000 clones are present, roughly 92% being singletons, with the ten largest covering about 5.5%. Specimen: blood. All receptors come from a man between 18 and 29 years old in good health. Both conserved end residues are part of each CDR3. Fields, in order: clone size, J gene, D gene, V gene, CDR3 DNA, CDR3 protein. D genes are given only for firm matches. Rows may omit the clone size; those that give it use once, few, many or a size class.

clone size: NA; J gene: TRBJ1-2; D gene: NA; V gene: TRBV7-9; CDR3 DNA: TGTGCCAGCAGCTCCAAGGCAGGGAGAAAAGGAGACTATGGCTACACCTTC; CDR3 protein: CASSSKAGRKGDYGYTF
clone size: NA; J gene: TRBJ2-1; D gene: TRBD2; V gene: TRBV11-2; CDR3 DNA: TGTGCCAGCAGCTTCGGGCGGGGGGGATACAATGAGCAGTTCTTC; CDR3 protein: CASSFGRGGYNEQFF
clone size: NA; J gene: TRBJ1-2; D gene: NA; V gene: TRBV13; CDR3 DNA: TGTGCCAGCAGCCGCGGTCGAGATGGCTACACCTTC; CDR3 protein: CASSRGRDGYTF
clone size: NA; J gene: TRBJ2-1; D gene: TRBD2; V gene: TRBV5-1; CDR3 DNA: TGCGCCAGCAGCTTGGTAGCGGGGGATTACAATGAGCAGTTCTTC; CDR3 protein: CASSLVAGDYNEQFF
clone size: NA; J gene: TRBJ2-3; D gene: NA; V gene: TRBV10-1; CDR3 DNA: TGCGCCAGCAGTAGCCTTATTTCCACAGATACGCAGTATTTT; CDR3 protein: CASSSLISTDTQYF
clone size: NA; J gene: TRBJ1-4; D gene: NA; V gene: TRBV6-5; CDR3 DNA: TGTGCCACGGGCAGGGGAGAAAAACTGTTTTTT; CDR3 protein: CATGRGEKLFF
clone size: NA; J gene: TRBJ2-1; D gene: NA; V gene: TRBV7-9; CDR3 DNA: TGTGCCAGCAGCAGCACTTACAATGAGCAGTTCTTC; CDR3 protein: CASSSTYNEQFF
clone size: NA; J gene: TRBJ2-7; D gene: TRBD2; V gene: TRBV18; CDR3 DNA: TGTGCCAGTAATCAACTAGCGGGGTCCTACGAGCAGTACTTC; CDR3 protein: CASNQLAGSYEQYF
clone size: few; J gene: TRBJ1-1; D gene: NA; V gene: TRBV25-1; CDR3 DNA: TGTGCCAGCAGTGCGGGCGGAACACGGGGAGGCGACACTGAAGCTTTCTTT; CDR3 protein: CASSAGGTRGGDTEAFF
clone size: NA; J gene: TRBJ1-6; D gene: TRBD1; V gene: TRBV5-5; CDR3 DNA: TGTGCCAGCGCCGGGACAGGGGGAACTTCACCCCTCCACTTT; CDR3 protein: CASAGTGGTSPLHF
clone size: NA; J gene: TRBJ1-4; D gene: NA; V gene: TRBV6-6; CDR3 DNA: TGTGCCAGCAGTTACTACGGGCCAACTAATGAAAAACTGTTTTTT; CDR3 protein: CASSYYGPTNEKLFF
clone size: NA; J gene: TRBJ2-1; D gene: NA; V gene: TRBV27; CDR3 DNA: TGTGCCAGCAGACCAAGACAGGACCTATTCAATGAGCAGTTCTTC; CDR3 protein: CASRPRQDLFNEQFF
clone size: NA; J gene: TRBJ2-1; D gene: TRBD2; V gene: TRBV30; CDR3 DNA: TGTGCCTGGAGTGTACGCGGGGGGGCCGTGCATGAGCAGTTCTTC; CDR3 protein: CAWSVRGGAVHEQFF
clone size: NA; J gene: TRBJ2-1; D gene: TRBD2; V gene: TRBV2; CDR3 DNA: TGTGCCAGCAGTGAAGCGCTTGGGGGGGACAATGAGCAGTTCTTC; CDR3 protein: CASSEALGGDNEQFF
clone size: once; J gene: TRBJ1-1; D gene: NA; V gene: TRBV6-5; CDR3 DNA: TGTGCCAGCAGACCTCAATCAGGGTCTGAAGCTTTCTTT; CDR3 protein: CASRPQSGSEAFF
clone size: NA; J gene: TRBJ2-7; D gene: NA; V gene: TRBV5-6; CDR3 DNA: TGTGCCAGCAGCTCCCGGATCAAGAGGGCCTACGAGCAGTACTTC; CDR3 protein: CASSSRIKRAYEQYF
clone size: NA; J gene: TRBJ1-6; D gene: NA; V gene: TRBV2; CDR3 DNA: TGTGCCAGCAAGACAGCCCCTAATTCACCCCTCCACTTT; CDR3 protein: CASKTAPNSPLHF
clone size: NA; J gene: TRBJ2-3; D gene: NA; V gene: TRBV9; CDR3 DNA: TGTGCCAGCAGCGGCGGGACCTACACAGATACGCAGTATTTT; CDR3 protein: CASSGGTYTDTQYF
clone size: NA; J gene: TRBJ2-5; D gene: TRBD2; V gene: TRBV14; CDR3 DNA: TGTGCCAGCAGCCCCCGGACTAGTACCCCGAGGACCCAGTACTTC; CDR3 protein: CASSPRTSTPRTQYF
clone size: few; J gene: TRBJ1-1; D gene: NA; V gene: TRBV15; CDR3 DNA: TGTGCCACCAGCAGAGACCTCCCAGGTTGGGGGAACACTGAAGCTTTCTTT; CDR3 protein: CATSRDLPGWGNTEAFF
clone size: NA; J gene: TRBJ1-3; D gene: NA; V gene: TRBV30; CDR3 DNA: TGTGCCTGGTGGGAGCAGAGCTCTGGAAACACCATATATTTT; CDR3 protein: CAWWEQSSGNTIYF
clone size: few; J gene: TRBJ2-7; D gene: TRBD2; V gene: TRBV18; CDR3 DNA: TGTGCCAGCTCGCCCCTGGGGAGGGACGGCGAGCAGTACTTC; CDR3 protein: CASSPLGRDGEQYF
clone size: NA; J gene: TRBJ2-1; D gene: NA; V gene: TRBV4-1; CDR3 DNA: TGCGCCAGCAGCCAAGCCCACAATGAGCAGTTCTTC; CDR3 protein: CASSQAHNEQFF
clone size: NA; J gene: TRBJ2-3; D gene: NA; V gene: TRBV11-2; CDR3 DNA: TGTGCCAGCAGCTCCCGGGGAGGTACGGGGGATACGCAGTATTTT; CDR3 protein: CASSSRGGTGDTQYF
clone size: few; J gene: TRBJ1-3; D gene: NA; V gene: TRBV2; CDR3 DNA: TGTGCCAGCCGCGGATTTTTCTCTGGAAACACCATATATTTT; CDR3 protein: CASRGFFSGNTIYF
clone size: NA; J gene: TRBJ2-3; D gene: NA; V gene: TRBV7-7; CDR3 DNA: TGTGCCAGCAGCTTAGGGGGGTTTGGCACAGATACGCAGTATTTT; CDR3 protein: CASSLGGFGTDTQYF
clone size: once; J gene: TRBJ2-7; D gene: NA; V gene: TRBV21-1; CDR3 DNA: TGTGCCAGCACCCCAGGGCGGACACTACACTCCTACGAGCAGTACTTC; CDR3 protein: CASTPGRTLHSYEQYF
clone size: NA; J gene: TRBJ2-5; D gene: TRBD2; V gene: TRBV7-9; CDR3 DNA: TGTGCCAGCAGCCTACTTCGGACTAGCGGAGAGACCCAGTACTTC; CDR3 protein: CASSLLRTSGETQYF
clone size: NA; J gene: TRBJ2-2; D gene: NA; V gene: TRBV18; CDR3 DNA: TGTGCCAGCTCACCGATGGACAGATTTAACACCGGGGAGCTGTTTTTT; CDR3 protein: CASSPMDRFNTGELFF
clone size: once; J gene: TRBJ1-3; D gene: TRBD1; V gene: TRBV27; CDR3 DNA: TGTGCCAGCAGTCCCTGGAGACAGGGGGAAAACACCATATATTTT; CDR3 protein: CASSPWRQGENTIYF
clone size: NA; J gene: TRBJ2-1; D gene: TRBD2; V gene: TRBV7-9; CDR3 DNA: TGTGCCAGCAATCCTACTAGCGGTGAGCAGTTCTTC; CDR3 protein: CASNPTSGEQFF
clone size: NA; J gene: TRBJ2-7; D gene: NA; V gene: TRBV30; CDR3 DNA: TGTGCCTGGAGCAACAGGGTGGACTACGAGCAGTACTTC; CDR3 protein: CAWSNRVDYEQYF
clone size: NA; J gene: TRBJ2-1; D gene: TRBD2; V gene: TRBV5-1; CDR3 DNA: TGCGCCAGCAGCTTGACCCTAGCGGGGGGACCCAATGAGCAGTTCTTC; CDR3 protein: CASSLTLAGGPNEQFF
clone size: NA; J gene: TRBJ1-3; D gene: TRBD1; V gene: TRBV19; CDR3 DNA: TGTGCCAGTAGTCCTCCGGGACAGTTATTAAACACCATATATTTT; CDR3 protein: CASSPPGQLLNTIYF
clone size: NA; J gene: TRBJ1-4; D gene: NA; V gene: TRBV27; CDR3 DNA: TGTGCCAGCAGTACACAAAACACCGCAACTAATGAAAAACTGTTTTTT; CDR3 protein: CASSTQNTATNEKLFF
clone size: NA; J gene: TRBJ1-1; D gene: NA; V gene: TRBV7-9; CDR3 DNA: TGTGCCAGCAGCTTATCCAACACTGAAGCTTTCTTT; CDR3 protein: CASSLSNTEAFF
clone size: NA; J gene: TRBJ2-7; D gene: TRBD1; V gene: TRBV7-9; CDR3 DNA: TGTGCCAGCAGCCGACAGGGTTACGAGCAGTACTTC; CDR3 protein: CASSRQGYEQYF
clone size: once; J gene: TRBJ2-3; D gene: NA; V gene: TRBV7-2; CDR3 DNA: TGTGCCAGCAGCTTAGTCTGGGCCCTAGTCTCGGCCGCAGATACGCAGTATTTT; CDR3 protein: CASSLVWALVSAADTQYF
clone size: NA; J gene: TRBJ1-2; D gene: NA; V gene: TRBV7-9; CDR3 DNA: TGTGCCAGCAGTCAAACAGTAGGAGGCTACACCTTC; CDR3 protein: CASSQTVGGYTF
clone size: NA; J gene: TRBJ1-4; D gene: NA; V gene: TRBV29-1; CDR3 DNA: TGCAGCGTTTTATGGGAAAAACTGTTTTTT; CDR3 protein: CSVLWEKLFF
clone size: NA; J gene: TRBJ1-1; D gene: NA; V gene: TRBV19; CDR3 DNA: TGTGCCAGTACTTCCCCCCCAGGAAAAGGCACTGAAGCTTTCTTT; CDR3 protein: CASTSPPGKGTEAFF
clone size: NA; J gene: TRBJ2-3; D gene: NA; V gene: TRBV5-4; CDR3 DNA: TGTGCCAGCAGCAACCCCCTAGCGTATACGCAGTATTTT; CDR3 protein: CASSNPLAYTQYF
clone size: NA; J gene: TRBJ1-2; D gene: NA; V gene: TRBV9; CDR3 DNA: TGTGCCAGCAGCGACCGGACCTCTAACTATGGCTACACCTTC; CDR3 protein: CASSDRTSNYGYTF
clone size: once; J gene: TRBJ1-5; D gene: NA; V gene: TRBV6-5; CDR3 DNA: TGTGCCAGCATCCCGGAACAGGGATTTCAGCCCCAGCATTTT; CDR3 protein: CASIPEQGFQPQHF
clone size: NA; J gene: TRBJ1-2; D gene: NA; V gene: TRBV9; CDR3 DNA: TGTGCCAGCAGCGCCCACCCCGAGGGCTACTATGGCTACACCTTC; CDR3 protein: CASSAHPEGYYGYTF
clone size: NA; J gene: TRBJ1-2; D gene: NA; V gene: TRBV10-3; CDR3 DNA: TGTGCCATCACCCGAGGCGGGAGGGACTTTGGCTACACCTTC; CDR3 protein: CAITRGGRDFGYTF
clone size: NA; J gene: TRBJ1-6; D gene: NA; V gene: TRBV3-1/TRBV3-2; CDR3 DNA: TGTGCCAGCAGTCATGGGCCCCAGCACAATAATTCACCCCTCCACTTT; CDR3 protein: CASSHGPQHNNSPLHF
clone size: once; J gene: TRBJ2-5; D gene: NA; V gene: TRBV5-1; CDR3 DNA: TGCGCCAGCAGAATCGCTTTAAAGGAGACCCAGTACTTC; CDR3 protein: CASRIALKETQYF
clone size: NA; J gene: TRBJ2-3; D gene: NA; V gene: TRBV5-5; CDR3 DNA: TGTGCCAGCAGCTTGTGGAGGTTACGCGATGATACGCAGTATTTT; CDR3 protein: CASSLWRLRDDTQYF
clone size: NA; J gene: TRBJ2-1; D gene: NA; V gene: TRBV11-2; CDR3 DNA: TGTGCCAGCAGCTTAGGTGGACTGTTCGAGCAGTTCTTC; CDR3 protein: CASSLGGLFEQFF
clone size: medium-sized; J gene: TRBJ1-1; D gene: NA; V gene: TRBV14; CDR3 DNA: TGTGCCAGCAGCCAATCCACACGAACTGAAGCTTTCTTT; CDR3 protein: CASSQSTRTEAFF
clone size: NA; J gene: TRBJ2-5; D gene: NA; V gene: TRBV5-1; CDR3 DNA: TGCGCCAGCAGCTTGCAGAGTGGGGAGACCCAGTACTTC; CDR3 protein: CASSLQSGETQYF
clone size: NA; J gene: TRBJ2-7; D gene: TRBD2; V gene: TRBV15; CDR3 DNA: TGTGCCACCAGCAGAGCCGCAGCGGGGGGATTTCTCCACGAGCAGTACTTC; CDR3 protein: CATSRAAAGGFLHEQYF
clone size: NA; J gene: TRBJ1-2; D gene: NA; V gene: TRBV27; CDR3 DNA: TGTGCCAGCAGTTTGAACAGGATGAGCTATGGCTACACCTTC; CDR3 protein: CASSLNRMSYGYTF
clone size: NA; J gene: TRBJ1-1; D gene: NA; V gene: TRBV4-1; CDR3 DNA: TGCGCCAGCAGCCAGACACAGGGATCCACTGAAGCTTTCTTT; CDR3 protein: CASSQTQGSTEAFF
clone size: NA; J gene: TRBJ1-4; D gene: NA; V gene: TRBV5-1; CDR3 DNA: TGCGCCAGCAGGTTGACCAGCTGGACTAATGAAAAACTGTTTTTT; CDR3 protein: CASRLTSWTNEKLFF
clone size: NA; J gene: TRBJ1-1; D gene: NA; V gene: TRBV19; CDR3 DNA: TGTGCCAGTACCTTCGTGGGGGGCAACACTGAAGCTTTCTTT; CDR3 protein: CASTFVGGNTEAFF
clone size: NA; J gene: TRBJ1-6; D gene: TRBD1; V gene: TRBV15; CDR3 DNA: TGTGCCACCAGCAGAGGATTAGGAGGGGGCGCCTCACCCCTCCACTTT; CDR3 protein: CATSRGLGGGASPLHF
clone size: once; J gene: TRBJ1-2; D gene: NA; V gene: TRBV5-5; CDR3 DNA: TGTGCCAGCAGCCCTCTACGCAGTCAGTCCCAGTTTATCTATGGCTACACCTTC; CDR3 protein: CASSPLRSQSQFIYGYTF